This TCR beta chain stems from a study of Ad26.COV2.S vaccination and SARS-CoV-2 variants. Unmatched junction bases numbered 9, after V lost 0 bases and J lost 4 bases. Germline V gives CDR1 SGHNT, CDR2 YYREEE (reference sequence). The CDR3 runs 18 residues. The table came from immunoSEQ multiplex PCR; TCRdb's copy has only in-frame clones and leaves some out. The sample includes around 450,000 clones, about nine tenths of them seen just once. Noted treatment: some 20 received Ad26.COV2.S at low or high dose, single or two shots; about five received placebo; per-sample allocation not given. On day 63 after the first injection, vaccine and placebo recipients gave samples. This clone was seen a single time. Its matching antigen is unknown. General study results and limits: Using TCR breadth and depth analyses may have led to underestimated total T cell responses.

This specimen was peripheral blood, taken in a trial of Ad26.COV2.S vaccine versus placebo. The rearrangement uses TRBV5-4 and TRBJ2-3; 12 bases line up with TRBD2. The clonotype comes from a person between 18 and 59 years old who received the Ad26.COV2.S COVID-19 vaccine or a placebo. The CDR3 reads CASSLGSRLAGGPDTQYF. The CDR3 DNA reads TGTGCCAGCAGCTTGGGATCCCGCCTAGCGGGAGGGCCAGATACGCAGTATTTT.